This TCR beta chain is from a study of cytomegalovirus exposure and HLA in healthy donors. V was pared by 4 bases and J by 2 bases, with 2 bases of the junction left unmatched. In germline, CDR1 is MNHEY, CDR2 SMNVEV (reference sequence). CDR3 length: 13 residues. Use of 60 Vbeta and 13 Jbeta primers characterized the PCR. Here immunoSEQ multiplex PCR was the method, and the copy in TCRdb shows in-frame clones only, minus some. The table includes some 54,000 clones, 80% detected once. Specimen: PBMCs. The chain employs TRBV27 and TRBJ2-7; TRBD1 aligns across 7 bases. The sequence was collected from a male donor in good health and CMV-seronegative. The CDR3 DNA sequence: TGTGCCAGCAGTTGGGACAGAGCCTACGAGCAGTACTTC. This codes for CASSWDRAYEQYF.